The 29 T cell receptor beta chains presented below share a single source sample, sequenced in a study of cytomegalovirus exposure and HLA in healthy donors. PCR used 60 Vbeta primers and 13 Jbeta primers. This table comes from immunoSEQ multiplex PCR, and its TCRdb copy is limited to in-frame clones, with some not included. Here the sample spans about 110,000 clones, about two thirds being singletons. Sequenced sample: PBMCs. The receptors come from a boy aged 10-17 years in good health and CMV-seronegative.

The gene calls are TRBV19 and TRBJ2-7; perhaps TRBD2 as D (6 bases). Germline V lookup: CDR1 LNHDA, CDR2 SQIVND (reference sequence). V lost 8 bases, J lost 7 bases, and 18 bases lay in between. The CDR3 contains 13 residues. The DNA for the CDR3 is TGTGCCAGTTCCACGGAGGGGTTTGGGGAGCAGTACTTC. Translated: CASSTEGFGEQYF.

This clone has only a few counts. The CDR3 DNA follows: TGTGCCAGCAGCTTAGTGGGGGCGCCGACCTACGAGCAGTACTTC. Its protein product is CASSLVGAPTYEQYF. The rearrangement links TRBV7-9 to TRBJ2-7; D may be TRBD1 (6 bases). Germline CDR1 SEHNR, CDR2 FQNEAQ (reference sequence). The CDR3 runs 15 residues. Trimming took off 1 base at V and 2 bases at J, with 12 bases between the two ends.

The chain joins TRBV7-9 to TRBJ2-3; D not certain. The CDR3 runs 15 residues. Germline V gene data show CDR1 as SEHNR and CDR2 as FQNEAQ (reference sequence). Between the trimmed V and J ends, which lost 4 bases and 5 bases, there was a span of 16 bases. CDR3 sequence: CASSWLRIRGDTQYF. For the CDR3, the DNA is TGTGCCAGCAGCTGGCTCAGGATCCGTGGAGATACGCAGTATTTT.

This sequence joins TRBV30 and TRBJ1-5; the match to TRBD1 covers 8 bases. Germline values: CDR1 GTSNPN, CDR2 SVGIG (reference sequence). The J segment lost 3 bases and the V segment lost 2 bases, leaving 6 bases of the junction unmatched. The CDR3 spans 15 residues. CDR3 coding DNA: TGTGCCTGGAGTAGGGGACAGGCGTTCAATCAGCCCCAGCATTTT. Protein sequence: CAWSRGQAFNQPQHF.

The chain carries TRBV4-1 and TRBJ2-7; TRBD2 matches at 9 bases. CDR1 is MGHRA and CDR2 is YSYEKL in the germline V gene. Trimming removed 6 bases from V and 2 bases from J; junction bases left unmatched: 8. This CDR3 is 15 amino acids long. CDR3 residues: CASSLRLADAYEQYF. DNA of the CDR3: TGCGCCAGCAGTCTTCGACTAGCGGACGCCTACGAGCAGTACTTC.

In its sample, this clone was seen a few times. The chain combines TRBV5-8 with TRBJ1-5; D remains ambiguous. The CDR3 is 16 amino acids. Germline CDR1 reads SGHTS; CDR2 reads YDEGEE. The V and J ends lost 0 bases and 4 bases respectively, with 14 bases between them. Here the CDR3 reads CASSLESSTGNQPQHF. In nucleotides, the CDR3 is TGTGCCAGCAGCTTGGAGTCATCAACCGGTAATCAGCCCCAGCATTTT.

The chain has TRBV5-6 and TRBJ2-5, with unresolved D. The CDR3 loop spans 13 amino acids. V dropped 7 bases and J dropped 9 bases, with 19 bases sitting between them. Germline V gives CDR1 SGHDT, CDR2 YYEEEE. The CDR3 DNA is TGTGCCAGCGGCGCGGATTCTTCGGCACCCCAGTACTTC. The encoded protein is CASGADSSAPQYF.

V and J are TRBV30 and TRBJ1-2, with 9 bases matching TRBD1. Unmatched junction bases numbered 12, after V lost 3 bases and J lost 1 base. The CDR3 length is 17 residues. In germline, CDR1 is GTSNPN, CDR2 SVGIG (reference sequence). CDR3 sequence: CAWSGPGQGSVNYGYTF. Written as DNA, the CDR3 is TGTGCCTGGAGCGGACCGGGACAGGGATCCGTTAACTATGGCTACACCTTC.

The genes are TRBV20-1 and TRBJ1-2; D remains unclear. There are 10 residues in the CDR3. Trimming cost V 7 bases and J 2 bases, with 5 bases left between them. Looked up from germline, CDR1 is DFQATT and CDR2 is SNEGSKA (reference sequence). The CDR3 nucleotides are TGCAGTGGTCTAAACTATGGCTACACCTTC. Residues: CSGLNYGYTF.

The chain combines TRBV4-2 with TRBJ1-2; no clear D gene. The V end lost 4 bases, the J end lost 4 bases, and 16 bases lay between the germline ends. Germline assignment: CDR1 LGHNA and CDR2 YNFKEQ. The CDR3 has 15 amino acids. The CDR3 here is CASSPREGLVYGYTF. For the CDR3, the DNA is TGTGCCAGCAGCCCCCGGGAGGGTCTGGTCTATGGCTACACCTTC.

This chain joins TRBV4-1 and TRBJ2-5, with 7 bases identical to TRBD2. V lost 5 bases, J lost 4 bases, and 7 bases stayed unmatched. The CDR3 has 14 residues. Germline CDR1 reads MGHRA; CDR2 reads YSYEKL. The CDR3, as DNA: TGCGCCAGCAGCGCGGGACTACGTCCAGAGACCCAGTACTTC. It is translated as CASSAGLRPETQYF.

This clone came up many times. The V and J genes are TRBV7-3 and TRBJ1-1; 9 positions agree with TRBD1. This CDR3 has 13 residues. V trimming: 7 bases; J trimming: 5 bases; junction bases outside the gene matches: 5. CDR1 is SGHTA, CDR2 FQGTGA, per germline. The CDR3 region is CASKQGAWTEAFF. The CDR3, as DNA: TGTGCCAGCAAACAGGGGGCCTGGACTGAAGCTTTCTTT. Full variable domain (outside the CDR3, taken from reference TRBV7-3 and TRBJ1-1): GAGVSQTPSNKVTEKGKYVELRCDPISGHTALYWYRQSLGQGPEFLIYFQGTGAADDSGLPNDRFFAVRPEGSVSTLKIQRTERGDSAVYLCASKQGAWTEAFFGQGTRLTVV.

V usage is TRBV11-2 and J usage is TRBJ2-7; no definite D call. The CDR3 spans 13 residues. Germline CDR1 reads SGHAT; CDR2 reads FQNNGV. V was shortened by 3 bases and J by 3 bases, with 9 bases between the two germline ends. DNA of the CDR3: TGTGCCAGCAGCTTTATTCAGATCTACGAGCAGTACTTC. Its protein product is CASSFIQIYEQYF.

V and J are TRBV27 and TRBJ2-5, with D perhaps matching TRBD1 (6 bases). CDR3 length equals 15 residues. The germline V gene encodes CDR1 MNHEY and CDR2 SMNVEV (reference sequence). V dropped 0 bases and J dropped 4 bases, with 12 bases sitting between them. The CDR3: CASSLSGGWGETQYF. In DNA, the CDR3 is TGTGCCAGCAGTTTATCTGGGGGCTGGGGAGAGACCCAGTACTTC.

This clone turned up a few times. The chain links TRBV27 to TRBJ2-7; 11 nucleotides agree with TRBD2. Germline V lookup: CDR1 MNHEY, CDR2 SMNVEV (reference sequence). CDR3 length equals 17 residues. With V trimmed by 6 bases and J by 1 base, 11 bases remained unmatched. CDR3 nucleotides: TGTGCCAGCAGAGTTTTCCGACTAGCGGGGCGATCCTACGAGCAGTACTTC. Its protein product is CASRVFRLAGRSYEQYF.

The chain uses TRBV6-5 and TRBJ1-2; TRBD1 matches 8 bases. Germline CDR1 and CDR2: MNHEY and SVGAGI. V trimming: 5 bases; J trimming: 4 bases; junction bases outside the gene matches: 3. The CDR3 totals 13 residues. DNA of the CDR3: TGTGCCAGCAGTAAGACAGGGGCCTATGGCTACACCTTC. Protein sequence: CASSKTGAYGYTF.

The chain is built from TRBV12-5 and TRBJ1-3, with D maybe TRBD1 (6 bases). The germline V and J ends were trimmed by 5 bases and 4 bases, with 6 bases remaining between them. This CDR3 spans 12 amino acids. Looked up from germline, CDR1 is LGHNT and CDR2 is FRNRAP. CDR3 in DNA: TGTGCTAGTGGTCAGGGGGGAAACACCATATATTTT. This codes for CASGQGGNTIYF. The full variable domain, completed using reference TRBV12-5 and TRBJ1-3, is DARVTQTPRHKVTEMGQEVTMRCQPILGHNTVFWYRQTMMQGLELLAYFRNRAPLDDSGMPKDRFSAEMPDATLATLKIQPSEPRDSAVYFCASGQGGNTIYFGEGSWLTVV.

This rearrangement joins TRBV6-6 to TRBJ1-1; 8 nucleotides line up with TRBD1. The CDR3 extends over 15 amino acids. The V segment lost 2 bases and the J segment 1 base; nucleotides outside the gene matches: 3. Germline CDR1 reads MNHNY; CDR2 reads SVGAGI (reference sequence). CDR3 protein: CASSYAQGANTEAFF. CDR3 sequence (DNA): TGTGCCAGCAGTTACGCCCAGGGGGCGAACACTGAAGCTTTCTTT.

The table lists this clone with a few counts. This chain uses TRBV30 with TRBJ1-5, with 7 positions matching TRBD1. Germline CDR1 GTSNPN, CDR2 SVGIG (reference sequence). With 1 base clipped from V and 7 bases from J, the junction kept 1 base outside the gene matches. The CDR3 totals 12 residues. CDR3 coding DNA: TGTGCCTGGAGTGGCAGGGGGCAGCCCCAGCATTTT. Translating it yields CAWSGRGQPQHF.

The CDR3 region has the DNA TGTGCCAGCAGCTTGAGGGGGGACAGGGTCGGCTACACCTTC. Translating it yields CASSLRGDRVGYTF. The chain links TRBV5-4 to TRBJ1-2; TRBD1 matches 9 bases. This CDR3 spans 14 amino acids. The trim removed 1 base at V and 8 bases at J, leaving 6 bases unmatched. Germline V lookup: CDR1 SGHNT, CDR2 YYREEE (reference sequence).

Here the CDR3 reads CASSLAGRDYEQYV. CDR3 DNA: TGTGCCAGCAGCTTGGCCGGTAGAGACTACGAGCAGTACGTC. This rearrangement joins TRBV5-6 to TRBJ2-7; D gene uncertain. Trimming stripped 0 bases from V and 3 bases from J, with 10 bases between. Per germline, CDR1 SGHDT and CDR2 YYEEEE. The CDR3 is 14 amino acids.

The rearrangement joins TRBV7-2 to TRBJ1-6; D not certain. With 1 base removed from V and 10 bases from J, the gap between germline ends came to 5 bases. The CDR3 loop spans 12 amino acids. The V gene's germline CDR1 is SGHTA and CDR2 FQGNSA. The CDR3 region is CASSLVLSPLHF. The CDR3 nucleotides are TGTGCCAGCAGCTTAGTACTGTCACCCCTCCACTTT.

The gene calls are TRBV6-5 and TRBJ2-7; perhaps TRBD2 as D (6 bases). Trimming took off 1 base at V and 4 bases at J, with 8 bases between the two ends. Germline V gives CDR1 MNHEY, CDR2 SVGAGI. CDR3 length: 13 amino acids. In nucleotides, the CDR3 is TGTGCCAGCAGTTACTTTCGGGGGTACGAGCAGTACTTC. It yields the protein CASSYFRGYEQYF.

This clone was observed a few times. The rearrangement uses TRBV4-3 and TRBJ2-1; a possible D gene is TRBD2 (6 bases). V was trimmed by 4 bases and J by 7 bases, leaving 14 bases between them. Germline V lookup: CDR1 LGHNA, CDR2 YSLEER. This CDR3 has 14 amino acids. The CDR3 here is CASSLGAGRNEQFF. The CDR3 bases are TGCGCCAGCAGCCTCGGGGCGGGGAGAAATGAGCAGTTCTTC.

The chain employs TRBV27 and TRBJ2-7; tentatively, D is TRBD1 (5 bases). In germline, CDR1 is MNHEY, CDR2 SMNVEV (reference sequence). CDR3 length: 14 residues. Trimming shortened V by 5 bases and J by 2 bases, and 13 bases separated the two germline ends. CDR3 DNA: TGTGCCAGCAGTCCGGCAGGGCACGCCTACGAGCAGTACTTC. It specifies CASSPAGHAYEQYF.

This chain uses TRBV4-1 with TRBJ2-3; 7 bases are shared with TRBD2. V lost 1 base to trimming and J lost 3 bases; unmatched junction nucleotides: 13. The germline V gene encodes CDR1 MGHRA and CDR2 YSYEKL. The CDR3 runs 18 residues. DNA for the CDR3: TGCGCCAGCAGCCAAGGACTAATACGCGGGAGAGGTACAGATACGCAGTATTTT. Its protein is CASSQGLIRGRGTDTQYF.

The chain joins TRBV28 to TRBJ1-1; perhaps TRBD1 as D (6 bases). The CDR3 covers 14 residues. Germline CDR1 is MDHEN and CDR2 is SYDVKM. Trimming removed 8 bases from V and 0 bases from J, with 13 bases in between. The CDR3 loop reads CASGPSGVNTEAFF. CDR3 nucleotides: TGTGCCAGCGGCCCCTCAGGGGTGAACACTGAAGCTTTCTTT.

The rearrangement uses TRBV2 and TRBJ1-6; TRBD1 matches at 8 bases. V was clipped by 5 bases and J by 9 bases; unmatched bases: 12. This CDR3 contains 16 residues. Germline V gene data show CDR1 as SNHLY and CDR2 as FYNNEI. This chain's CDR3 is CASSRQGSGTGSPLHF. The CDR3 coding sequence is TGTGCCAGCAGTCGACAGGGGTCAGGAACGGGTTCACCCCTCCACTTT.

About this clone: Since a much larger clone is just one base distant, this may be a read error. J is TRBJ2-1 and V is TRBV2; 9 nucleotides match TRBD2. Germline V gene sequence: CDR1 SNHLY, CDR2 FYNNEI. The ends lost 6 bases at V and 8 bases at J; junction bases unmatched: 11. CDR3 length: 15 amino acids. The DNA of the CDR3 is TGTGCCAGCAGGGCTACTGGCGGGGGGGCTCATGAGCAGTTCTTC. This gives the protein CASRATGGGAHEQFF.